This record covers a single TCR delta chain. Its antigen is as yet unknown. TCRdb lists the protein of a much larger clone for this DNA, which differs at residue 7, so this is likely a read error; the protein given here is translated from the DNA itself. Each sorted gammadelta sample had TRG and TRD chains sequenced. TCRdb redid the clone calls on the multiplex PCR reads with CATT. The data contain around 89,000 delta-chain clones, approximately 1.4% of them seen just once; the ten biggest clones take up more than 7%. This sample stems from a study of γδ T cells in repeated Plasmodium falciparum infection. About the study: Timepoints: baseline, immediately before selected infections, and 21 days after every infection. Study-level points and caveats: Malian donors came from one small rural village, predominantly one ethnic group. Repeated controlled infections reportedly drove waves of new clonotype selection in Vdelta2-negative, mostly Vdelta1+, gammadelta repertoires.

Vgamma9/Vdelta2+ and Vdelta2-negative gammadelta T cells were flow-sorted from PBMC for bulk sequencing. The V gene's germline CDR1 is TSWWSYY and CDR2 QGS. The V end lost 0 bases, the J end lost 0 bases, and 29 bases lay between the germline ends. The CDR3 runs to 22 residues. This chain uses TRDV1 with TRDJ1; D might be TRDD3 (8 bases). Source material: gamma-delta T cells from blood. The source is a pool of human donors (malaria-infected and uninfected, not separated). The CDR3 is CALGELRFLRTSTWGNTDKLIF. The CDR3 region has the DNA TGTGCTCTTGGGGAACTAAGGTTCCTACGGACTTCAACCTGGGGGAACACCGATAAACTCATCTTT.